This TCR beta chain derives from a study of T-cell reconstitution after alpha-beta-depleted transplantation in children. Unique molecular identifiers were incorporated during preparation of the TCRbeta library. TCRdb used MiXCR to reprocess the PCR reads, holding one entry per CDR3 protein. The table lists around 600,000 distinct CDR3 sequences, roughly a tenth of them singletons. V was clipped by 4 bases and J by 0 bases, with 11 bases between them. Germline CDR1 is SGHRS and CDR2 is YFSETQ. The CDR3 is made up of 15 amino acids. The source material was PBMCs from the stem cell graft donor, sampled from the stem cell graft. This receptor was identified in a human donor who donated a stem cell graft to a child with acute myeloid leukemia. This chain links TRBV5-1 with TRBJ1-5, with TRBD1 as a possible D gene (5 bases). CDR3 DNA: TGCGCCAGCAGCCCCGTGGGGACTAGCAATCAGCCCCAGCATTTT. This translates into CASSPVGTSNQPQHF. Full variable domain (outside the CDR3, taken from reference TRBV5-1 and TRBJ1-5): KAGVTQTPRYLIKTRGQQVTLSCSPISGHRSVSWYQQTPGQGLQFLFEYFSETQRNKGNFPGRFSGRQFSNSRSEMNVSTLELGDSALYLCASSPVGTSNQPQHFGDGTRLSIL.